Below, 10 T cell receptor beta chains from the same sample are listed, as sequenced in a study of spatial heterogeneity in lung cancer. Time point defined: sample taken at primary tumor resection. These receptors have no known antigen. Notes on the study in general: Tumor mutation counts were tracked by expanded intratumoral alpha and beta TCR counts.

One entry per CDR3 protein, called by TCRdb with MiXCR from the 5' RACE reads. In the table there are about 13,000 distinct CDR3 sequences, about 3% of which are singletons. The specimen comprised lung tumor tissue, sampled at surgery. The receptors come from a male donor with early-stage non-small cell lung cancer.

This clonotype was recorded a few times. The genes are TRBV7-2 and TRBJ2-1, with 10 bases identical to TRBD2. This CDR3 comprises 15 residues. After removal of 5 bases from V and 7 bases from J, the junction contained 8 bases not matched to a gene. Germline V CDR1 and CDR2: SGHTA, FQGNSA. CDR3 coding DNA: TGTGCCAGCAGCCAGAGCGGGGGGGCCGTAAATGAGCAGTTCTTC. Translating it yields CASSQSGGAVNEQFF. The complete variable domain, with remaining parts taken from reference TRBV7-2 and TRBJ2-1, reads GAGVSQSPSNKVTEKGKDVELRCDPISGHTALYWYRQSLGQGLEFLIYFQGNSAPDKSGLPSDRFSAERTGGSVSTLTIQRTQQEDSAVYLCASSQSGGAVNEQFFGPGTRLTVL.

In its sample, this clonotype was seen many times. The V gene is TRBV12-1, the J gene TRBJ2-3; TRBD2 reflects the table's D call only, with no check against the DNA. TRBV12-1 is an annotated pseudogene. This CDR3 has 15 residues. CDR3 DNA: TGTGCCAGCAGGCCCGTTTTCGGGGGGGCAGATACGCAGTATTTT. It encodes CASRPVFGGADTQYF.

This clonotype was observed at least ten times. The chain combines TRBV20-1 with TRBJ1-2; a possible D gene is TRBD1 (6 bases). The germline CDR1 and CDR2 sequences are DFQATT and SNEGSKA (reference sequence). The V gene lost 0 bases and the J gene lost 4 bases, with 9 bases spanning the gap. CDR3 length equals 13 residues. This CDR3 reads CSAREMTGYGYTF. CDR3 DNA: TGCAGTGCTAGAGAGATGACAGGCTATGGCTACACCTTC.

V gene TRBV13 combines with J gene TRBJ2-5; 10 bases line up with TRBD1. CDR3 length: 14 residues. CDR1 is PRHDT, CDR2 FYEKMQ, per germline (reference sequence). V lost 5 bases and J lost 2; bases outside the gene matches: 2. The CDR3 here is CASSRTGGQETQYF. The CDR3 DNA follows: TGTGCCAGCAGCAGGACAGGGGGACAAGAGACCCAGTACTTC.

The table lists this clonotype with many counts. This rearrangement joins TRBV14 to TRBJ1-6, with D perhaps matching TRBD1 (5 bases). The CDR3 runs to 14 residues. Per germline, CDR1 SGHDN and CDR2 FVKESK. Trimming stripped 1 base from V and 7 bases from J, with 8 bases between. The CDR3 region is CASSQGRENSPLHF. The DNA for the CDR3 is TGTGCCAGCAGCCAAGGCAGGGAAAATTCACCCCTCCACTTT.

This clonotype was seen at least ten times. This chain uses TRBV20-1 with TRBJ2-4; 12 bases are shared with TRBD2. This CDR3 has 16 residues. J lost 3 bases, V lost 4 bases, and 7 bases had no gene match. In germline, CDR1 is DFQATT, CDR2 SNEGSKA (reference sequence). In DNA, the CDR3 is TGCAGTGCTACCTTACTAGCGGGGGGCGGCAAAAACATTCAGTACTTC. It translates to CSATLLAGGGKNIQYF.

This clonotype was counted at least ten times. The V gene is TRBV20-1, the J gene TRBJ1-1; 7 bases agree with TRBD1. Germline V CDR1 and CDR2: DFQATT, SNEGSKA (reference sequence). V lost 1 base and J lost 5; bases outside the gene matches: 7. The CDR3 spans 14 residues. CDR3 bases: TGCAGTGCTAGAGTCTCAGGGGGAAGGACTGAAGCTTTCTTT. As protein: CSARVSGGRTEAFF.

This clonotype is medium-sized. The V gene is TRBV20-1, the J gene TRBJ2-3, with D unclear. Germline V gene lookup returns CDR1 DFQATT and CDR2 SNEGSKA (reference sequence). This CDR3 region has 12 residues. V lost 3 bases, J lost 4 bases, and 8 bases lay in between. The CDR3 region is CSARWAADTQYF. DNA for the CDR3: TGCAGTGCTAGGTGGGCAGCAGATACGCAGTATTTT.

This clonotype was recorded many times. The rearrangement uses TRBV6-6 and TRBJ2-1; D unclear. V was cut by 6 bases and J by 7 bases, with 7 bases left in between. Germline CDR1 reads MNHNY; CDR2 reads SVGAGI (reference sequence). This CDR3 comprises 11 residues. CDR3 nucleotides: TGTGCCAGCAGCAGCTTGAATGAGCAGTTCTTC. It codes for CASSSLNEQFF.

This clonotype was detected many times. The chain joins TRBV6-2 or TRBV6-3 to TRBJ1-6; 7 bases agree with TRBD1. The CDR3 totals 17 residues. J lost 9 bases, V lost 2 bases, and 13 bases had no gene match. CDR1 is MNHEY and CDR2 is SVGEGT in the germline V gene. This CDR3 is CASSYQDRGTVTSPLHF. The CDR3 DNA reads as TGTGCCAGCAGTTACCAAGATCGGGGGACAGTCACTTCACCCCTCCACTTT.